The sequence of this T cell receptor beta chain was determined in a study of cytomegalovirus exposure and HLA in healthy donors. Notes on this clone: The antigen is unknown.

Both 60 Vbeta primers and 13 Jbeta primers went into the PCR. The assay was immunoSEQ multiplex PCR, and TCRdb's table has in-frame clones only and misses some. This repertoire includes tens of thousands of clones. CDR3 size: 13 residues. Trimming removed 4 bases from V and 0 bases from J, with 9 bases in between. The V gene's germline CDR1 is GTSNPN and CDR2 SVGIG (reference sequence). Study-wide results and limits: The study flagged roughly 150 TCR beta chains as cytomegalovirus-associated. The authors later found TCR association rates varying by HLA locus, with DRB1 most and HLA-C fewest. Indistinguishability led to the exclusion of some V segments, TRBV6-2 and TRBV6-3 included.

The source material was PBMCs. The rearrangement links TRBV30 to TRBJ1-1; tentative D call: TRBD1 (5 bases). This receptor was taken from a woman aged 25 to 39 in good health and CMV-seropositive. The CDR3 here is CAWIGHMNTEAFF. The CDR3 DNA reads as TGTGCCTGGATTGGACATATGAACACTGAAGCTTTCTTT.